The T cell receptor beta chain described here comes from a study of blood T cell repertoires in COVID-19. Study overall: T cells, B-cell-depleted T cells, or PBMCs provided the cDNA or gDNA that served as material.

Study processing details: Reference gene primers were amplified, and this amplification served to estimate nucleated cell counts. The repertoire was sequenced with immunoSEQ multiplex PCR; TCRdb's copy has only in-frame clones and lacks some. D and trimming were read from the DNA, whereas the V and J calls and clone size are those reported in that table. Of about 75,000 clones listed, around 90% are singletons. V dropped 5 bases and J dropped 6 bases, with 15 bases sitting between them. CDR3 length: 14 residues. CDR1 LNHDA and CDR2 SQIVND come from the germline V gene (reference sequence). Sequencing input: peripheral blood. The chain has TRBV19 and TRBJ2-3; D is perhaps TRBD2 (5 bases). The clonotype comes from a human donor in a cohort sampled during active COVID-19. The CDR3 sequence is CASSVIVRADTQYF. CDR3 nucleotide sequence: TGTGCCAGTAGTGTGATCGTGAGGGCGGATACGCAGTATTTT.